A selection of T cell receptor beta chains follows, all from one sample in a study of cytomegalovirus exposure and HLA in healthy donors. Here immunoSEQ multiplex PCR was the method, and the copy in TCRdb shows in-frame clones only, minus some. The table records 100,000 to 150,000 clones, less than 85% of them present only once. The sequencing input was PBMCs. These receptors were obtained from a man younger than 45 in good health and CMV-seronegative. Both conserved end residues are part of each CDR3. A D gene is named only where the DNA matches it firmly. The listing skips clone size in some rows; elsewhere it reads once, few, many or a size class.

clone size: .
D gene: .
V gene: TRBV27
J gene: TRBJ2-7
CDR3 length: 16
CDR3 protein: CASSTTLAEGYYEQYF
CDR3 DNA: TGTGCCAGCAGTACAACCTTAGCGGAAGGTTACTACGAGCAGTACTTC

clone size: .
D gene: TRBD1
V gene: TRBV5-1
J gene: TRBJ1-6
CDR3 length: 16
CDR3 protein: CASSLQGSPDNSPLHF
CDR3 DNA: TGCGCCAGCAGCTTACAGGGGAGCCCGGATAATTCACCCCTCCACTTT

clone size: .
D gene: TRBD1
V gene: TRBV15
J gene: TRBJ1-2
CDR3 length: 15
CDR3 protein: CATSTRTGLRYGYTF
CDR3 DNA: TGTGCCACCAGCACCAGGACAGGGTTGAGATATGGCTACACCTTC

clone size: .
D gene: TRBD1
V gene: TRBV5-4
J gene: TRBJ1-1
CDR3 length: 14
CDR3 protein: CASSLTGVRTEAFF
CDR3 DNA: TGTGCCAGCAGTCTGACAGGGGTTCGGACTGAAGCTTTCTTT

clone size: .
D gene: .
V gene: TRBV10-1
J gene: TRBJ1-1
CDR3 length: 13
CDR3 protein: CATKEGMNTEAFF
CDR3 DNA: TGCGCCACCAAGGAGGGCATGAACACTGAAGCTTTCTTT

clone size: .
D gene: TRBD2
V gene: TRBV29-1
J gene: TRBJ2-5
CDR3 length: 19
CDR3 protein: CSVEDWGGRNPRHQETQYF
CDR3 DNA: TGCAGCGTTGAAGACTGGGGCGGGAGGAATCCCCGACACCAAGAGACCCAGTACTTC

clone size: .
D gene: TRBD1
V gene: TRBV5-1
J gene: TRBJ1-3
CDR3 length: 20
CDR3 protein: CASSLLPGTGYTTTGNTIYF
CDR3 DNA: TGCGCCAGCAGCTTGCTTCCCGGGACAGGCTACACAACCACTGGAAACACCATATATTTT

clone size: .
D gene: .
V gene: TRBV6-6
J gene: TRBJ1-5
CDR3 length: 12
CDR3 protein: CASSSLNQPQHF
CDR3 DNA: TGTGCCAGCAGTTCCCTTAATCAGCCCCAGCATTTT

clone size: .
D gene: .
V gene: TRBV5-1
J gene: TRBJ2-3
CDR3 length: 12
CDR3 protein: CASSSFPDTQYF
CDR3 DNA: TGCGCCAGCAGCTCCTTCCCAGATACGCAGTATTTT

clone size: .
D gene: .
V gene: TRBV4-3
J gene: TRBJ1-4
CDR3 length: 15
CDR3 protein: CASSQEFSLYEKLFF
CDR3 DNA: TGCGCCAGCAGCCAAGAGTTCAGTCTGTATGAAAAACTGTTTTTT

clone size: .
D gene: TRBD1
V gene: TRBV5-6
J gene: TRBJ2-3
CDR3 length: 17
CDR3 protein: CASSLAGQGAGTDTQYF
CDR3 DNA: TGTGCCAGCAGCTTGGCGGGGCAGGGGGCGGGCACAGATACGCAGTATTTT

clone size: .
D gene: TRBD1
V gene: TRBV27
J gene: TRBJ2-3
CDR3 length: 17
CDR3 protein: CASSRPETGADTDTQYF
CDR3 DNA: TGTGCCAGCAGTCGACCTGAGACAGGGGCGGACACAGATACGCAGTATTTT

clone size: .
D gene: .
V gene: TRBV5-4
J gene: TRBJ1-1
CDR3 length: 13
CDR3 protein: CASSPRSGTEAFF
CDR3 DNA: TGTGCCAGCAGCCCCCGATCGGGGACTGAAGCTTTCTTT

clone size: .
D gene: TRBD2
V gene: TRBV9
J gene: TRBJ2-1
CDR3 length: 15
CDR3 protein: CASSPPRLAGNEQFF
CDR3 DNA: TGTGCCAGCAGCCCCCCGAGGCTAGCGGGAAATGAGCAGTTCTTC

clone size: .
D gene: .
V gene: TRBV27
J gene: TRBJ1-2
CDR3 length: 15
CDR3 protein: CASSARSDLGYGYTF
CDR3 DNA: TGTGCCAGCAGTGCCAGGTCGGATCTTGGCTATGGCTACACCTTC

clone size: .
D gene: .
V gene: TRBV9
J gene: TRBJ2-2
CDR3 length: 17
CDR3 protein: CASGSDVLTSRTGELFF
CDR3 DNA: TGTGCCAGCGGTTCTGATGTACTCACTAGCCGCACCGGGGAGCTGTTTTTT

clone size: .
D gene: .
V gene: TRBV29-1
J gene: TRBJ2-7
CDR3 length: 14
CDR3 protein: CSVGFGGLSYEQYF
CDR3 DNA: TGCAGCGTTGGATTCGGGGGTCTCTCCTACGAGCAGTACTTC

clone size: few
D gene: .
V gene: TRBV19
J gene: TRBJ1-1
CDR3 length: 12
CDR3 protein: CASSISPSVAFF
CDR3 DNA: TGTGCCAGTAGTATTTCCCCCTCAGTAGCTTTCTTT

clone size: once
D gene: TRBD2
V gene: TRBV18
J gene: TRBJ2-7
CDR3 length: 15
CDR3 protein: CASSSSSGSLHEQYF
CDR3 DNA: TGTGCCAGCTCATCCTCTAGCGGGAGTCTCCACGAGCAGTACTTC

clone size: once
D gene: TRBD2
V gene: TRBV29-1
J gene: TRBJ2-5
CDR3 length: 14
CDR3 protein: CSVGAGAGEETQYF
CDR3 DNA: TGCAGCGTTGGGGCTGGAGCGGGAGAAGAGACCCAGTACTTC

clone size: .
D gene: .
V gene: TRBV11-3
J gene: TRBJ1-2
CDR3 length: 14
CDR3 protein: CASSLGDIPYGYTF
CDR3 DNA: TGTGCCAGCAGCTTAGGCGACATACCGTATGGCTACACCTTC

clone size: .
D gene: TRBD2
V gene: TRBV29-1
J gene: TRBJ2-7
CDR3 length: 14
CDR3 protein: CSAILAGEIYEQYF
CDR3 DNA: TGCAGCGCAATTCTAGCGGGAGAAATCTACGAGCAGTACTTC

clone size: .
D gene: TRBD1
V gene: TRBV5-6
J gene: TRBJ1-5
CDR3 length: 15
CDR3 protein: CASSLGTGKNQPQHF
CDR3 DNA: TGTGCCAGCAGCTTAGGGACAGGGAAGAATCAGCCCCAGCATTTT

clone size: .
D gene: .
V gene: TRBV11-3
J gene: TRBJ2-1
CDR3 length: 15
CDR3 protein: CASSLAGDTSNEQFF
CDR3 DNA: TGTGCCAGCAGCTTAGCAGGGGACACCTCCAATGAGCAGTTCTTC

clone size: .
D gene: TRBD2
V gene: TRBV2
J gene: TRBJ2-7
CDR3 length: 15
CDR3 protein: CASSEAGGGRGEQYF
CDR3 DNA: TGTGCCAGCAGTGAAGCAGGAGGCGGGAGAGGCGAGCAGTACTTC

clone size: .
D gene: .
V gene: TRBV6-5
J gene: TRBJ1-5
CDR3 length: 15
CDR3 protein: CASSSFQGSNQPQHF
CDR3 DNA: TGTGCCAGCAGTTCATTTCAGGGAAGCAATCAGCCCCAGCATTTT

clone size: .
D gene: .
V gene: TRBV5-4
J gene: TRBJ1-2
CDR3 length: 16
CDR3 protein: CASSLAAGDFLNGYTF
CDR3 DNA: TGTGCCAGCAGCTTGGCCGCAGGGGATTTTTTGAATGGCTACACCTTC

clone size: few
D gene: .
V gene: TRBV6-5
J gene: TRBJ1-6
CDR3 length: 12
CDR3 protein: CASARGNSPLHF
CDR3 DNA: TGTGCCAGCGCAAGGGGGAATTCACCCCTCCACTTT

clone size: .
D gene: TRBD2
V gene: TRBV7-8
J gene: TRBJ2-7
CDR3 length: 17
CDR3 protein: CASSIPMAGEPSYEQYF
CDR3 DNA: TGTGCCAGCAGCATCCCGATGGCGGGAGAACCATCCTACGAGCAGTACTTC

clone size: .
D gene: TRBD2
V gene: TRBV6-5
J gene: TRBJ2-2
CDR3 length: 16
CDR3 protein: CASSFSPLAGGGELFF
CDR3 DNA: TGTGCCAGCAGTTTTTCCCCGCTAGCGGGAGGTGGGGAGCTGTTTTTT

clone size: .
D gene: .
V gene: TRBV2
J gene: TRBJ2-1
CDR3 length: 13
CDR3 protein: CASGDRTYNEQFF
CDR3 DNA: TGTGCCAGCGGAGACAGGACATACAATGAGCAGTTCTTC

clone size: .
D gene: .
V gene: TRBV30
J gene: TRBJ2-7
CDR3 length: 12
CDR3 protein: CAWRTSLSEQYF
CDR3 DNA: TGTGCCTGGAGGACATCTCTCAGCGAGCAGTACTTC

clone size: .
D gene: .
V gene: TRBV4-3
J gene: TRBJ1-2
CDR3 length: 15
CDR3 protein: CASSQDRGWEGGYPF
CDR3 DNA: TGCGCCAGCAGCCAAGATCGGGGGTGGGAGGGGGGCTACCCCTTC

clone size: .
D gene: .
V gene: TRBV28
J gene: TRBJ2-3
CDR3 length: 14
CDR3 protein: CASRPSLSTDTQYF
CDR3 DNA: TGTGCCAGCAGGCCCTCCTTGAGTACAGATACGCAGTATTTT

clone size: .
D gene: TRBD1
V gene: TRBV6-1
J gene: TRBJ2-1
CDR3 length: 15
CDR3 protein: CASSWDRGSYNEQFF
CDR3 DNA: TGTGCCAGCAGTTGGGACAGGGGTTCCTACAATGAGCAGTTCTTC

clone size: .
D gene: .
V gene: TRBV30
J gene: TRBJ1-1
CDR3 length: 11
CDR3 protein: CAWSGGGIAFF
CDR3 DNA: TGTGCCTGGAGTGGGGGCGGGATAGCTTTCTTT

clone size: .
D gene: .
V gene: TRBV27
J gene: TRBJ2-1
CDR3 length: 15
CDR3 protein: CASSLFGSSYNEQFF
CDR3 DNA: TGTGCCAGCAGTTTATTCGGGAGCTCCTACAATGAGCAGTTCTTC

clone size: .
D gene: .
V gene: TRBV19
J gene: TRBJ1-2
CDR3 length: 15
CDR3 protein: CASSSSFGDLYGYPF
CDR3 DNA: TGTGCCAGTAGTTCCAGCTTTGGAGACCTCTATGGCTACCCCTTC

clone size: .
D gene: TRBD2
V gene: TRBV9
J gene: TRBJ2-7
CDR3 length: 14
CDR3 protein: CASSVGGTRVEQYF
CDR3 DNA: TGTGCCAGCAGCGTAGGGGGGACTAGAGTAGAGCAGTACTTC

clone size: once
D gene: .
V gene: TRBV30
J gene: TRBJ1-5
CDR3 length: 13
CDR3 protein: CAWTRGSNQPQHF
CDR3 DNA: TGTGCCTGGACCCGGGGGAGCAATCAGCCCCAGCATTTT

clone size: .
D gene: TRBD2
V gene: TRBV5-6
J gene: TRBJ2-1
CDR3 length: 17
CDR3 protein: CASSLVLAGTRGDEQFF
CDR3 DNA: TGTGCCAGCAGCTTGGTATTAGCGGGAACCCGTGGGGATGAGCAGTTCTTC

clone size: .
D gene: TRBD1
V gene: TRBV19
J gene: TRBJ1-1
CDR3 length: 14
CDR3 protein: CASSYGYGTGLAFF
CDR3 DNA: TGTGCCAGTAGTTACGGGTATGGGACAGGGTTGGCTTTCTTT

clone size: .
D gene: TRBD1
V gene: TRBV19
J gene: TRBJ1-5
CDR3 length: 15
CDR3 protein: CASSEDRGSNQPQHF
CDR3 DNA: TGTGCCAGTAGTGAGGACAGGGGAAGCAATCAGCCCCAGCATTTT

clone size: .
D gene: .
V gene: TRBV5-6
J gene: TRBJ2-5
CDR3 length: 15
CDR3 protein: CASSLAGGTGETQYF
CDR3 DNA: TGTGCCAGCAGCTTGGCCGGGGGTACGGGGGAGACCCAGTACTTC

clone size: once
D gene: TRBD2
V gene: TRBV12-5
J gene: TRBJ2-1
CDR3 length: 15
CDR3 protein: CASGLYSSGSNEQFF
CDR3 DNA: TGTGCTAGTGGTTTGTACTCTAGCGGGAGCAATGAGCAGTTCTTC

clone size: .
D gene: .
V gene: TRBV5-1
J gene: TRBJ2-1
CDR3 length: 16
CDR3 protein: CASSDRQTQSYNEQFF
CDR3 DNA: TGCGCCAGCAGCGATCGACAAACACAATCCTACAATGAGCAGTTCTTC

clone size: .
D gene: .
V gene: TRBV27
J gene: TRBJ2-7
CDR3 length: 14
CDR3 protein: CASRTLVSSYEQYF
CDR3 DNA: TGTGCCAGCAGAACCCTGGTGAGCTCCTACGAGCAGTACTTC

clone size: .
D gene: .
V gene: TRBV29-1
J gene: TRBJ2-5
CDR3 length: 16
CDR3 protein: CSALPTRGVSEETQYF
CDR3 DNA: TGCAGCGCCCTTCCGACCAGGGGGGTTTCGGAGGAGACCCAGTACTTC

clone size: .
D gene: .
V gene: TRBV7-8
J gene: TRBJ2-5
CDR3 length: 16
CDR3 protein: CASHDRLRGLGETQYF
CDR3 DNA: TGTGCCAGCCACGACCGGCTACGGGGTTTGGGGGAGACCCAGTACTTC

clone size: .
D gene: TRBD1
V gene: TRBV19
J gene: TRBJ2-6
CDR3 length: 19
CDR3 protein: CASSPLPGQGAPGANVLTF
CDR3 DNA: TGTGCCAGTAGTCCCTTACCGGGACAGGGGGCGCCTGGGGCCAACGTCCTGACTTTC

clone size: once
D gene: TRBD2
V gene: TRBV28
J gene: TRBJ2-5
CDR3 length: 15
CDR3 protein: CASSSRGRGLETQYF
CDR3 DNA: TGTGCCAGCAGTTCCCGCGGGAGGGGTTTAGAGACCCAGTACTTC

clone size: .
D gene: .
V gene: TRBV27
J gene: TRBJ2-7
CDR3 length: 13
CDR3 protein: CASSRDNLFEQYF
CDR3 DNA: TGTGCCAGCAGCCGGGACAACCTTTTCGAGCAGTACTTC

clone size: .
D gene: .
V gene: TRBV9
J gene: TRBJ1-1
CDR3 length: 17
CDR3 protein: CASSAPKGRAMNTEAFF
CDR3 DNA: TGTGCCAGCAGCGCCCCCAAAGGCAGGGCCATGAACACTGAAGCTTTCTTT

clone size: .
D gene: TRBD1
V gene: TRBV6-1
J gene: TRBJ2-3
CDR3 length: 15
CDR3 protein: CASKTTGVSTDTQYF
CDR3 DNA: TGTGCCAGCAAAACGACAGGGGTTAGCACAGATACGCAGTATTTT

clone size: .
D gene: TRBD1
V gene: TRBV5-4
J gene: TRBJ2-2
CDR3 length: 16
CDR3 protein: CASSPGGQGSTGELFF
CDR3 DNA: TGTGCCAGCAGCCCCGGAGGACAGGGGAGTACCGGGGAGCTGTTTTTT